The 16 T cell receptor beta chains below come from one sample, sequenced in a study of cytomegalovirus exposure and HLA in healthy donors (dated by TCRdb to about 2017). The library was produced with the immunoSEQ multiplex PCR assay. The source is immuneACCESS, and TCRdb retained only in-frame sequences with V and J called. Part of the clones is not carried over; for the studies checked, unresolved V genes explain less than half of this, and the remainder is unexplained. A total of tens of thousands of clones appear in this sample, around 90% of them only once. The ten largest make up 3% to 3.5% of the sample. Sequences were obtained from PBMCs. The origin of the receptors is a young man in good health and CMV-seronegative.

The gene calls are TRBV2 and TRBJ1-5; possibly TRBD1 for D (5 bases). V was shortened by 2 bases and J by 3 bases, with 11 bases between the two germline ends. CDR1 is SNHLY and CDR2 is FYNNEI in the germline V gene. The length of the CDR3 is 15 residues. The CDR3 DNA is TGTGCCAGCAGTGAAATGGGGCAGACCAATCAGCCCCAGCATTTT. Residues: CASSEMGQTNQPQHF.

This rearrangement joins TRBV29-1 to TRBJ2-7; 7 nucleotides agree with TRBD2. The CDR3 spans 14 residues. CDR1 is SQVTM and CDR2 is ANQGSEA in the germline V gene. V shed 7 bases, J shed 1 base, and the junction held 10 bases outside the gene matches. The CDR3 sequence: CSASFTGRSYEQYF. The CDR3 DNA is TGCAGCGCGTCATTCACCGGGAGGTCCTACGAGCAGTACTTC.

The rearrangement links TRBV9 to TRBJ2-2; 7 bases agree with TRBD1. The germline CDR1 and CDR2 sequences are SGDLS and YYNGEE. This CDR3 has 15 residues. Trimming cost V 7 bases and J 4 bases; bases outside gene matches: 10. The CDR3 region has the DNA TGTGCCAGCGGGACAACAGGGGCGGGCACCGGGGAGCTGTTTTTT. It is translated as CASGTTGAGTGELFF.

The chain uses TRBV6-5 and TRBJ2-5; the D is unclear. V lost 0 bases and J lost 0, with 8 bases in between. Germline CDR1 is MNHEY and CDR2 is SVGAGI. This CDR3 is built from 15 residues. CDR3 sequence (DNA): TGTGCCAGCAGTTACTCGGCCAGGTACCAAGAGACCCAGTACTTC. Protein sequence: CASSYSARYQETQYF.

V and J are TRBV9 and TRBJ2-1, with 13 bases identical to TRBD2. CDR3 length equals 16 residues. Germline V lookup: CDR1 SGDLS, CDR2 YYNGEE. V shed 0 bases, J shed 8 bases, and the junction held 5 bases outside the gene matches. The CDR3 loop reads CASSVATSGRADEQFF. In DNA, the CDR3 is TGTGCCAGCAGCGTAGCTACTAGCGGGAGGGCGGATGAGCAGTTCTTC.

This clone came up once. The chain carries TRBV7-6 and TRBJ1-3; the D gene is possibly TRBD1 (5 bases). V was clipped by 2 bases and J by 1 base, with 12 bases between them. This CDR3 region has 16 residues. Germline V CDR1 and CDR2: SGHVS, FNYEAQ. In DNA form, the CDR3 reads TGTGCCAGCAGCTTACGCGGGGCCTTATCTGGAAACACCATATATTTT. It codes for CASSLRGALSGNTIYF.

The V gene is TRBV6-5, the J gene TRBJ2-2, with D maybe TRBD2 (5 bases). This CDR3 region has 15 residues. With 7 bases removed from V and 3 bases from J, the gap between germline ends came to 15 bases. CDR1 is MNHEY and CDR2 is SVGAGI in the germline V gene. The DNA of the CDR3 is TGTGCCAGCAAGACCGGGAATACAGACACCGGGGAGCTGTTTTTT. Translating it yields CASKTGNTDTGELFF.

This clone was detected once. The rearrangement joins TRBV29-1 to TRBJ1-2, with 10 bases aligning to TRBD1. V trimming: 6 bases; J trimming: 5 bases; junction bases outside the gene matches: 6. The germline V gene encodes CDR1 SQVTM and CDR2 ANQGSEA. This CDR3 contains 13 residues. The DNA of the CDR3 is TGCAGCGTATCAGACAGGGGGCTTTATGGCTACACCTTC. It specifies CSVSDRGLYGYTF.

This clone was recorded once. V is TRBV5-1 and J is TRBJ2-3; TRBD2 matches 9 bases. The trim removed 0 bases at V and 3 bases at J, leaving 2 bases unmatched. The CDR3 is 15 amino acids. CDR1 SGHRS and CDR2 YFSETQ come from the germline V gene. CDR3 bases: TGCGCCAGCAGCTTGGGCGGGAGGGGGACAGATACGCAGTATTTT. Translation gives CASSLGGRGTDTQYF.

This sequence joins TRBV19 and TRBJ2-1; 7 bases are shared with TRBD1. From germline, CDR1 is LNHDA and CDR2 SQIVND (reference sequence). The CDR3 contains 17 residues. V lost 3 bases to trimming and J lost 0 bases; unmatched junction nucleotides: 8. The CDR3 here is CASSMTGTASSYNEQFF. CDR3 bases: TGTGCCAGTAGTATGACCGGGACAGCGAGCTCCTACAATGAGCAGTTCTTC. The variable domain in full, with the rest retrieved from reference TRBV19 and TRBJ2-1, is DGGITQSPKYLFRKEGQNVTLSCEQNLNHDAMYWYRQDPGQGLRLIYYSQIVNDFQKGDIAEGYSVSREKKESFPLTVTSAQKNPTAFYLCASSMTGTASSYNEQFFGPGTRLTVL.

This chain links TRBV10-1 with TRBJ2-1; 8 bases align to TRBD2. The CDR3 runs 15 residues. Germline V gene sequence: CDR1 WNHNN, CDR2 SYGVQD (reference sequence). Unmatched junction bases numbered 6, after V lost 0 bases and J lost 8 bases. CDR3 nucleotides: TGCGCCAGCAGTGAGTCGTCGGGAGGGATGGATGAGCAGTTCTTC. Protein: CASSESSGGMDEQFF.

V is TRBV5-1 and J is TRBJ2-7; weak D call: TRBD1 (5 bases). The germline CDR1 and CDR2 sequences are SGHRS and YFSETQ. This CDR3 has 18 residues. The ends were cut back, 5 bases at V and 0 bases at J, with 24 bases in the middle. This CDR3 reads CASSRQSPIQDSSYEQYF. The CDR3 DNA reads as TGCGCCAGCAGTCGACAGTCCCCGATACAGGATAGCTCCTACGAGCAGTACTTC.

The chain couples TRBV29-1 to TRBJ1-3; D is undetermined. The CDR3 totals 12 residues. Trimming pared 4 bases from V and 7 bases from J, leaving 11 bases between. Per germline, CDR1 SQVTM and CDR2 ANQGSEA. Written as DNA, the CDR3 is TGCAGCGTTGTTTCCCAGGCCAACACCATATATTTT. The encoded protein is CSVVSQANTIYF.

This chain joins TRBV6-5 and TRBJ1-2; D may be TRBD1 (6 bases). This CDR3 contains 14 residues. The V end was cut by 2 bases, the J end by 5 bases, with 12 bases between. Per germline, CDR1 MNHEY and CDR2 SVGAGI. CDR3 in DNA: TGTGCCAGCAGTTACGGCAGGGGCCGGTATGGCTACACCTTC. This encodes CASSYGRGRYGYTF.

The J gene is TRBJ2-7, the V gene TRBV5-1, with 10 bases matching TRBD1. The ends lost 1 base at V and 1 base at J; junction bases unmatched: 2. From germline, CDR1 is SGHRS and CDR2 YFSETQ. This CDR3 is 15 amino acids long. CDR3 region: CASSLTGQGSYEQYF. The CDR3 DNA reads TGCGCCAGCAGCTTGACGGGACAGGGGTCCTACGAGCAGTACTTC. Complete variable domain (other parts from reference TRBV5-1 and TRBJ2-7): KAGVTQTPRYLIKTRGQQVTLSCSPISGHRSVSWYQQTPGQGLQFLFEYFSETQRNKGNFPGRFSGRQFSNSRSEMNVSTLELGDSALYLCASSLTGQGSYEQYFGPGTRLTVT.

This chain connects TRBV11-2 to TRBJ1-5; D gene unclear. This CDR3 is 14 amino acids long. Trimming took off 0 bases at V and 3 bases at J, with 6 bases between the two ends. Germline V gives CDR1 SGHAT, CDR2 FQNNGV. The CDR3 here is CASSLDRYNQPQHF. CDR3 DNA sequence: TGTGCCAGCAGCTTAGACAGGTACAATCAGCCCCAGCATTTT. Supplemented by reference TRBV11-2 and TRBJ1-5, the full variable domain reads EAGVAQSPRYKIIEKRQSVAFWCNPISGHATLYWYQQILGQGPKLLIQFQNNGVVDDSQLPKDRFSAERLKGVDSTLKIQPAKLEDSAVYLCASSLDRYNQPQHFGDGTRLSIL.